A selection of T cell receptor beta chains follows, all from one sample in a study of T-cell memory formation after mild COVID-19. TCRdb recomputed calls from the 5' RACE reads with MiXCR, one row per CDR3 protein. The table records roughly 150,000 distinct CDR3 sequences, 13% to 15% of them present only once. The sample comprised PBMCs or a T cell subset sorted from them (not recorded which). The receptors come from an adult woman who had mild COVID-19 (a few samples of this study predate the infection). Cell type and time point are not known. CDR3s include the opening cysteine and the closing phenylalanine or tryptophan. D genes are given only for firm matches.

D gene	V gene	J gene	CDR3 protein
-	TRBV25-1	TRBJ2-7	CASSPGTEEQYF
-	TRBV7-2	TRBJ2-7	CASSHRPFPYEQYF
TRBD2	TRBV10-3	TRBJ2-4	CAISETSGSDYKNIQYF
TRBD1	TRBV29-1	TRBJ2-1	CSVDQGENYNEQFF
-	TRBV12-3/TRBV12-4	TRBJ1-1	CASTLGTLYTEAFF
TRBD2	TRBV4-1	TRBJ2-7	CASSQDPAGGSYEQYF
-	TRBV6-4	TRBJ1-2	CASSAQGNYGYTF
-	TRBV7-9	TRBJ2-4	CASSLVPPGIIQYF
TRBD2	TRBV7-9	TRBJ2-1	CASSSGLVRNEQFF
-	TRBV2	TRBJ2-1	CASSEARRMNEQFF
-	TRBV24-1	TRBJ2-2	CATSEFGELFF
-	TRBV6-1	TRBJ2-7	CASSPRVPEEQYF
-	TRBV7-2	TRBJ1-2	CASSLGHHANYGYTF
-	TRBV12-3/TRBV12-4	TRBJ1-2	CASSLGRPGYGYTF
-	TRBV19	TRBJ1-5	CASSIGPQPQHF
TRBD1	TRBV15	TRBJ1-1	CATTRQGDTEAFF
TRBD1	TRBV5-6	TRBJ2-2	CASRQGGTGELFF
-	TRBV4-1	TRBJ2-4	CASSQDFDVGVVSKNIQYF
-	TRBV5-5	TRBJ1-1	CASIQGTTEAFF
TRBD1	TRBV12-3/TRBV12-4	TRBJ2-7	CASSPDRDYEQYF
TRBD2	TRBV5-1	TRBJ2-3	CASSLAAKLAGLADTQYF
TRBD1	TRBV9	TRBJ1-5	CASRRQGGYSNQPQHF
-	TRBV7-8	TRBJ2-2	CASSLSVGGNTGELFF
TRBD2	TRBV7-2	TRBJ2-3	CASSPGLAGGSTDTQYF
-	TRBV12-3/TRBV12-4	TRBJ2-1	CASSFYNEQFF
-	TRBV27	TRBJ2-7	CASSFTSSGQVSYEQYF
TRBD2	TRBV7-6	TRBJ2-5	CASSPHASGGVKETQYF
TRBD2	TRBV7-2	TRBJ2-3	CASSLVGGAGGLTDTQYF
TRBD2	TRBV4-3	TRBJ2-5	CASSLSGQRGGETQYF
-	TRBV7-2	TRBJ2-3	CASGSSGTDTQYF
-	TRBV7-2	TRBJ2-3	CASSLGREWGTDTQYF
TRBD1	TRBV7-9	TRBJ2-3	CASSLAGRETGVSADTQYF
-	TRBV5-1	TRBJ1-1	CASSPNAGDTEAFF
-	TRBV6-6	TRBJ2-3	CASSYSIGATDTQYF
TRBD2	TRBV20-1	TRBJ2-1	CSARQREAYNEQFF
TRBD1	TRBV19	TRBJ1-2	CASQGGAEGYTF
-	TRBV30	TRBJ2-7	CAWLRDNSYEQYF
-	TRBV24-1	TRBJ1-5	CATSGANSNQPQHF
TRBD2	TRBV4-3	TRBJ2-1	CASSPTLAGSYNEQFF